These 16 T cell receptor beta chains originate from one sample sequenced in a study of blood T cells in healthy people across ages. It was with a sample-barcoded 5' primer and a J-beta primer mix that a second PCR of roughly 7 to 12 cycles was run. From the 5' RACE reads, TCRdb called clonotypes with MiXCR, one entry per CDR3 protein. The sample includes about a million distinct CDR3 sequences, roughly 51% of them seen just once. The sample consisted of blood. Every receptor here comes from a woman aged 55-75 years in good health.

J is TRBJ2-1 and V is TRBV12-3 or TRBV12-4; tentative D call: TRBD2 (6 bases). The ends were cut back, 8 bases at V and 6 bases at J, with 14 bases in the middle. CDR3 length equals 13 residues. CDR3 DNA: TGTGCCAGCTGTAGACTAGGAAGCAATGAGCAGTTCTTC. This sequence encodes CASCRLGSNEQFF.

This clonotype was counted at least ten times. V and J are TRBV20-1 and TRBJ2-7; possible D gene TRBD2, 5 bases. Trimming left V 3 bases short and J 0 bases short, with 6 bases between. This CDR3 spans 12 amino acids. Germline lookup yields CDR1 DFQATT and CDR2 SNEGSKA (reference sequence). CDR3 amino acids: CSARRDSYEQYF. CDR3 bases: TGCAGTGCTAGGAGGGACTCCTACGAGCAGTACTTC.

V and J are TRBV28 and TRBJ2-6; D gene uncertain. The V gene's germline CDR1 is MDHEN and CDR2 SYDVKM. The CDR3 is made up of 16 amino acids. V dropped 4 bases and J dropped 0 bases, with 10 bases sitting between them. This CDR3 reads CASSSNLFSGANVLTF. For the CDR3, the DNA is TGTGCCAGCAGTTCTAACTTGTTCTCTGGGGCCAACGTCCTGACTTTC.

This clonotype was found once. The V gene is TRBV28, the J gene TRBJ2-4, with D maybe TRBD2 (6 bases). Gene TRBJ2-7 matches the end of the DNA better, so the J call may be wrong. CDR1 and CDR2 from the germline V gene are MDHEN and SYDVKM. The CDR3 sequence is 15 residues long. Here the CDR3 DNA reads TGTGCCAGCACCCTGTGGCAGGGAGGAACCTACGAGCAGTACTTC. Its protein is CASTLWQGGTYEQYF.

This clonotype was seen more than once but under ten times. The V and J genes are TRBV5-1 and TRBJ2-1; D is perhaps TRBD1 (6 bases). This CDR3 has 13 amino acids. Trimming took off 8 bases at V and 5 bases at J, with 14 bases between the two ends. The germline gives CDR1 SGHRS, CDR2 YFSETQ. The CDR3 region has the DNA TGCGCCAGTGGAGAAGGGGACAACAATGAGCAGTTCTTC. Protein sequence: CASGEGDNNEQFF.

V is TRBV5-1 and J is TRBJ2-7; possible D gene TRBD2, 5 bases. The CDR3 has 16 residues. The ends were cut back, 4 bases at V and 0 bases at J, with 17 bases in the middle. Per the germline V gene, CDR1 is SGHRS and CDR2 is YFSETQ. In nucleotides, the CDR3 is TGCGCCAGCAGCGCCCGGGCAGGCGGAGGCTCCTACGAGCAGTACTTC. Translation: CASSARAGGGSYEQYF.

The sample holds a few counts of this clonotype. The chain recombines TRBV7-2 with TRBJ1-6; D unclear. Trimming took 1 base from V and 12 from J, leaving 10 bases between them. CDR1 is SGHTA, CDR2 FQGNSA, per germline. This CDR3 has 13 amino acids. The CDR3 region is CASSLGGGRPLHF. CDR3 DNA sequence: TGTGCCAGCAGCTTAGGGGGAGGGAGACCCCTCCACTTT.

This sequence joins TRBV9 and TRBJ2-2, with 13 bases lining up with TRBD2. This CDR3 contains 19 residues. CDR1 and CDR2 (germline): SGDLS, YYNGEE. V was clipped by 4 bases and J by 7 bases; unmatched bases: 16. CDR3 loop: CASSTRDALAGGGNGELFF. As DNA, the CDR3 is TGTGCCAGCAGCACCCGAGACGCACTAGCGGGAGGGGGAAACGGGGAGCTGTTTTTT. Based on the CDR3 plus reference TRBV9 and TRBJ2-2, the full variable domain is DSGVTQTPKHLITATGQRVTLRCSPRSGDLSVYWYQQSLDQGLQFLIQYYNGEERAKGNILERFSAQQFPDLHSELNLSSLELGDSALYFCASSTRDALAGGGNGELFFGEGSRLTVL.

CDR3 DNA: TGTGCCAGCAGTTACTCGAGAGGGGGAGGAAACGAGCAGTACTTC. It is translated as CASSYSRGGGNEQYF. The rearrangement joins TRBV6-5 to TRBJ2-7; D tentatively reads TRBD1 or TRBD2 (6 bases each). Trimming removed 0 bases at V and 5 bases at J, with 14 bases between. The CDR3 contains 15 residues. Looked up from germline, CDR1 is MNHEY and CDR2 is SVGAGI.

The J gene is TRBJ2-1, the V gene TRBV6-5; the D is unclear. Trimming removed 6 bases from V and 6 bases from J, with 12 bases in between. Germline V gene lookup returns CDR1 MNHEY and CDR2 SVGAGI. CDR3 length: 13 residues. CDR3 protein: CASRKYGFNEQFF. The CDR3 region has the DNA TGTGCCAGCAGAAAATACGGGTTCAATGAGCAGTTCTTC.

This clonotype occurred once. CDR3 DNA sequence: TGTGCCAGCAGCCATGGTCGGGCCACCTTAACTAACAATGAGCAGTTCTTC. Translation gives CASSHGRATLTNNEQFF. The J gene is TRBJ2-1, the V gene TRBV3-1; D is unresolved. This CDR3 region has 17 residues. The V gene lost 3 bases and the J gene lost 5 bases, with 20 bases spanning the gap. The germline V gene has CDR1 LGHDT and CDR2 YNNKEL (reference sequence).

In this sample, this clonotype turned up a few times. The chain employs TRBV7-2 and TRBJ2-5; no firm D call. This CDR3 contains 14 residues. The V gene's germline CDR1 is SGHTA and CDR2 FQGNSA. V dropped 4 bases and J dropped 1 base, with 10 bases sitting between them. DNA for the CDR3: TGTGCCAGCAGCTATAATGGGCTCCAAGAGACCCAGTACTTC. Amino acids: CASSYNGLQETQYF.

The chain couples TRBV7-8 to TRBJ1-2; TRBD1 might be the D (5 bases). Germline assignment: CDR1 SGHVS and CDR2 FQNEAQ. V lost 5 bases and J lost 4, with 14 bases in between. The CDR3 spans 14 residues. For the CDR3, the DNA is TGTGCCAGCAGCGAAGACAGCCTGAGCTATGGCTACACCTTC. Its translation: CASSEDSLSYGYTF.

The V and J genes are TRBV4-2 and TRBJ2-1, with TRBD2 matching 7 bases. Trimming cost V 0 bases and J 2 bases; bases outside gene matches: 4. CDR3 length: 16 residues. Germline V gene sequence: CDR1 LGHNA, CDR2 YNFKEQ. The CDR3 region has the DNA TGTGCCAGCAGCCAAGATGGGGGGGGTACCTACAATGAGCAGTTCTTC. Translation: CASSQDGGGTYNEQFF.

This chain joins TRBV4-1 and TRBJ2-4; 8 positions agree with TRBD2. Germline V lookup: CDR1 MGHRA, CDR2 YSYEKL. CDR3 length equals 16 residues. Unmatched junction bases numbered 11, after V lost 0 bases and J lost 10 bases. The CDR3 nucleotides read TGCGCCAGCAGCCAAGATGGTCCGGGACTAGGACGAATTCAGTACTTC. It specifies CASSQDGPGLGRIQYF.

This clonotype occurred a few times. The chain uses TRBV11-2 and TRBJ2-7, with unresolved D. This CDR3 comprises 12 residues. The V gene lost 1 base and the J gene lost 5 bases, with 6 bases spanning the gap. Per the germline V gene, CDR1 is SGHAT and CDR2 is FQNNGV. The CDR3 reads CASSLGHHEQYF. DNA for the CDR3: TGTGCCAGCAGCTTAGGACACCACGAGCAGTACTTC.